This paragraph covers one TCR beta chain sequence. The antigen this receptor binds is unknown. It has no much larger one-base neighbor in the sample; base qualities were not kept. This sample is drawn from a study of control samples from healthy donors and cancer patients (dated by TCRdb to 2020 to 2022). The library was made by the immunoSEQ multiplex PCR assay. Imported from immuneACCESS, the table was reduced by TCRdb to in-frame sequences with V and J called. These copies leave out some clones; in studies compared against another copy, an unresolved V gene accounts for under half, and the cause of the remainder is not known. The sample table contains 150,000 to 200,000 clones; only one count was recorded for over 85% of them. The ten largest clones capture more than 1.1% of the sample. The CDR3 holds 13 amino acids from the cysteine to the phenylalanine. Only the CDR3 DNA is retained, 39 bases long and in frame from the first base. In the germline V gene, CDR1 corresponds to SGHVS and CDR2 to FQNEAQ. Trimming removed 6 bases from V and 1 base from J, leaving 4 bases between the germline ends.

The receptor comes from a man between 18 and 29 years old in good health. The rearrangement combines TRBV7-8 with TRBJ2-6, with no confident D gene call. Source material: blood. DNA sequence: TGTGCCAGCAGGACTTCTGGGGCCAACGTCCTGACTTTC. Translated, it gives CASRTSGANVLTF.